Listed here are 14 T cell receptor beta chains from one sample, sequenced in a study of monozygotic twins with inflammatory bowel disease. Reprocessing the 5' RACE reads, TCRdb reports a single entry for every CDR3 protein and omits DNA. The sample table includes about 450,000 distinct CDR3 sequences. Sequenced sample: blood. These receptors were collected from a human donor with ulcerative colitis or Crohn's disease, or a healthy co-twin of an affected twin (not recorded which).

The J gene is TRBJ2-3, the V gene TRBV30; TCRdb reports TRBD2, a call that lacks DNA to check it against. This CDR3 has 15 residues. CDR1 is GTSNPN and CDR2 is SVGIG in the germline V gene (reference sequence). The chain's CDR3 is CACLAGAGSTDTQYF. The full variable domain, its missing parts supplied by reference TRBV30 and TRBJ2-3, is SQTIHQWPATLVQPVGSPLSLECTVEGTSNPNLYWYRQAAGRGLQLLFYSVGIGQISSEVPQNLSASRPQDRQFILSSKKLLLSDSGFYLCACLAGAGSTDTQYFGPGTRLTVL.

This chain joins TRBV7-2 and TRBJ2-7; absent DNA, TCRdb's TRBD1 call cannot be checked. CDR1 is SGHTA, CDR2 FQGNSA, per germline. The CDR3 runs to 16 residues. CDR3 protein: CASSQTGRGRWYEQYF.

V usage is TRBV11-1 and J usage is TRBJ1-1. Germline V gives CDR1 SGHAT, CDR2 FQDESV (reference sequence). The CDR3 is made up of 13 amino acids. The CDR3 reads CASSFRRFTEAFF.

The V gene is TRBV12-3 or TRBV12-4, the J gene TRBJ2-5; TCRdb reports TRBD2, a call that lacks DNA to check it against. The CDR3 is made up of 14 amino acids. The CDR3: CASSPSAGSETQYF.

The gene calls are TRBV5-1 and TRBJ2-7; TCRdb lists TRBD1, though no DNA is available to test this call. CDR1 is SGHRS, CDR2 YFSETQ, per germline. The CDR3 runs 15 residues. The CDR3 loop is CASSTTGTGAYEQYF.

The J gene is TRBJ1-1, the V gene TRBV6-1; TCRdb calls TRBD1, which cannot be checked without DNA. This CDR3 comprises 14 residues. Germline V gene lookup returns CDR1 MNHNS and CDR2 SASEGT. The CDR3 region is CASSGPRIGTEAFF.

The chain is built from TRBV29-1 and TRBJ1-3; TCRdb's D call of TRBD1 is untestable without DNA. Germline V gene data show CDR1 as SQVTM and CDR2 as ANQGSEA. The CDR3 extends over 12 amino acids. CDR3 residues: CSARTDGNTIYF.

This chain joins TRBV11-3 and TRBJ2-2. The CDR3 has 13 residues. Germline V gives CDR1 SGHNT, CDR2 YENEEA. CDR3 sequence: CASSLSVPGELFF.

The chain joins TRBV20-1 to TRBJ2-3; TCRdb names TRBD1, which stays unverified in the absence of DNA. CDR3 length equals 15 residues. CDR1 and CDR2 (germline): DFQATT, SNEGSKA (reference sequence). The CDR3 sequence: CSAPGTQGGTDTQYF.

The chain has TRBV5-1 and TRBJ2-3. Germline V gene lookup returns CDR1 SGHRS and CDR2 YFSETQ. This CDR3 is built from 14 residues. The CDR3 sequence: CASSPRSSTDTQYF.

The CDR3 reads CASSHGGTGKEQYF. The chain employs TRBV4-1 and TRBJ2-7; TCRdb proposes TRBD1, but this gene call is untestable without DNA. The CDR3 has 14 amino acids. Germline V CDR1 and CDR2: MGHRA, YSYEKL.

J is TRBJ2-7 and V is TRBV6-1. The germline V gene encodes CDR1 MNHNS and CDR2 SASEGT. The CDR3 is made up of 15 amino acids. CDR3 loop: CASSERWIPSYEQYF.

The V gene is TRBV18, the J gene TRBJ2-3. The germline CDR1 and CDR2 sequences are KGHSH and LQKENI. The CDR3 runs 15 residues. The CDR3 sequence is CASSPRVERTDTQYF.

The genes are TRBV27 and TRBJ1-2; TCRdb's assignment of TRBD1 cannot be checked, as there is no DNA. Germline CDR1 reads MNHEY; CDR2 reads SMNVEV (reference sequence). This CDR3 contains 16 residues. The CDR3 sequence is CASSLTVTGGDYGYTF.